Presented here are 7 T cell receptor beta chains from one specimen sequenced in a study of T cells in pancreatic ductal adenocarcinoma. Clones were read by immunoSEQ multiplex PCR, and TCRdb kept only the in-frame ones, dropping some. The sample comprises about 100,000 clones, 90% to 95% of which are singletons, and around 2.9% rests with the top ten. Surgery without prior neoadjuvant therapy was the treatment of the selected pancreatic ductal adenocarcinoma patients. Source material: PBMCs. The receptors come from a human donor with pancreatic ductal adenocarcinoma.

V is TRBV28 and J is TRBJ1-5; a weak D match, TRBD1 (5 bases). Trimming shortened V by 10 bases and J by 6 bases, and 16 bases separated the two germline ends. Germline CDR1 MDHEN, CDR2 SYDVKM. The CDR3 runs 13 residues. The DNA of the CDR3 is TGTGCCACCCATGCAGGGATACGTCAGCCCCAGCATTTT. Amino acid sequence: CATHAGIRQPQHF.

This clone was picked up one time. The gene calls are TRBV11-1 and TRBJ1-1; D is ambiguous. The CDR3 has 13 amino acids. Trimming cost V 1 base and J 8 bases, with 11 bases left between them. Germline V CDR1 and CDR2: SGHAT, FQDESV (reference sequence). The CDR3 coding sequence is TGTGCCAGCAGCTTAGAGATGGCCTCCGAAGCTTTCTTT. As protein: CASSLEMASEAFF.

The chain recombines TRBV14 with TRBJ2-7; 8 bases fit TRBD1. CDR3 length: 11 residues. The germline CDR1 and CDR2 sequences are SGHDN and FVKESK. V lost 9 bases and J lost 6; bases outside the gene matches: 4. DNA of the CDR3: TGTGCCAGTTCCACAGGGGGCGAGCAGTACTTC. It specifies CASSTGGEQYF.

The chain's CDR3 is CASSYQSLAGSHEQFF. The CDR3 nucleotides are TGTGCCAGCAGTTACCAATCACTAGCGGGAAGTCATGAGCAGTTCTTC. V usage is TRBV27 and J usage is TRBJ2-1, with 10 bases aligning to TRBD2. Germline V gene sequence: CDR1 MNHEY, CDR2 SMNVEV (reference sequence). V was clipped by 4 bases and J by 8 bases; unmatched bases: 11. The CDR3 spans 16 residues.

This clone was seen a single time. This rearrangement joins TRBV7-2 to TRBJ2-4; a possible D gene is TRBD1 (5 bases). Germline lookup yields CDR1 SGHTA and CDR2 FQGNSA. Trimming stripped 5 bases from V and 0 bases from J, with 14 bases between. The CDR3 runs 16 residues. The CDR3: CASSPTGFIAKNIQYF. CDR3 bases: TGTGCCAGCAGCCCCACAGGTTTTATAGCCAAAAACATTCAGTACTTC.

The rearrangement links TRBV9 to TRBJ1-2; TRBD1 matches 7 bases. The CDR3 spans 13 residues. V was pared by 7 bases and J by 6 bases, with 9 bases of the junction left unmatched. Germline V gene data show CDR1 as SGDLS and CDR2 as YYNGEE. CDR3 region: CASQAWTGHGYTF. The CDR3 DNA follows: TGTGCCAGCCAGGCCTGGACAGGTCATGGCTACACCTTC.

J is TRBJ1-2 and V is TRBV28; 7 bases line up with TRBD1. V was pared by 2 bases and J by 8 bases, with 8 bases of the junction left unmatched. The CDR3 runs to 14 residues. Germline V gene lookup returns CDR1 MDHEN and CDR2 SYDVKM. In nucleotides, the CDR3 is TGTGCCAGCAGTTTAGGGACAGTAATAGGGGGCTACACCTTC. It is translated as CASSLGTVIGGYTF.